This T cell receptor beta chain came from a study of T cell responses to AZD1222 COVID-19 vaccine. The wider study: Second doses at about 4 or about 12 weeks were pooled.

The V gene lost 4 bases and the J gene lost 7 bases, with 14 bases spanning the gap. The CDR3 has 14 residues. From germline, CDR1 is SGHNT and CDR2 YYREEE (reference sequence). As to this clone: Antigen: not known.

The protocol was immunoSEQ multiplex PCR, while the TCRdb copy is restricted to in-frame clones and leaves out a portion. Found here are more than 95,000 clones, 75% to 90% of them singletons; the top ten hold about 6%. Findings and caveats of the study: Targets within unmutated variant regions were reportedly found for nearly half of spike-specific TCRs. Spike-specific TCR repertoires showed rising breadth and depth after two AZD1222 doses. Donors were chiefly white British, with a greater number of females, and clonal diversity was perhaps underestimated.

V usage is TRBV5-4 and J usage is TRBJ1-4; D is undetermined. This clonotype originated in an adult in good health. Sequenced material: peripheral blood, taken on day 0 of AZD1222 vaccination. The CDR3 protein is CASSAGRVGEKLFF. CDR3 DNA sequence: TGTGCCAGCAGCGCTGGGAGGGTCGGTGAAAAACTGTTTTTT. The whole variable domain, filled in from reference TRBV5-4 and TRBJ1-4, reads ETGVTQSPTHLIKTRGQQVTLRCSSQSGHNTVSWYQQALGQGPQFIFQYYREEENGRGNFPPRFSGLQFPNYSSELNVNALELDDSALYLCASSAGRVGEKLFFGSGTQLSVL.